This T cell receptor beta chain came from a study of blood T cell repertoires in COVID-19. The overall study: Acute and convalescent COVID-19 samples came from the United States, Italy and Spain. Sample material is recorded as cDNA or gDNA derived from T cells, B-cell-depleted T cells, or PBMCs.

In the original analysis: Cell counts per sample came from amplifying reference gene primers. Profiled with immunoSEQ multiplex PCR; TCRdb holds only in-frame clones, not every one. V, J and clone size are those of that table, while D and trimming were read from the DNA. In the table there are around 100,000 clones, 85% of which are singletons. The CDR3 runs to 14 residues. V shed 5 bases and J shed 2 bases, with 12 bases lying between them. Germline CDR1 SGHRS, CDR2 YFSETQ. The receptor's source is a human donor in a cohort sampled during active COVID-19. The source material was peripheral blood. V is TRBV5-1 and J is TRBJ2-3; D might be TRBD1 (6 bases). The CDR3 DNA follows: TGCGCCAGCAGTGAGGGACAAGTCACAGATACGCAGTATTTT. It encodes CASSEGQVTDTQYF.